This passage covers 3 T cell receptor beta chains from one sample sequenced in a study of T cell repertoires in cytomegalovirus infection. TCRdb reprocessed the reads via MiXCR and lists one record per CDR3 protein. The sample carries around 900,000 distinct CDR3 sequences, approximately 31% recorded once. The antigens for these receptors are not known. The specimen comprised cultured CD8+ T cells from PBMCs, sampled from culture after CMV antigen stimulation. The receptors stem from a human donor in good health (CMV status not recorded). Some clones in this sample may be carry-over from other donors' samples.

The chain has TRBV5-6 and TRBJ2-3; 9 positions match TRBD2. Germline CDR1 and CDR2: SGHDT and YYEEEE. The CDR3 has 17 amino acids. The trim removed 1 base at V and 1 base at J, leaving 7 bases unmatched. The CDR3 region has the DNA TGTGCCAGCAGCTTGAATGGCGGGGGGGTTCGCACAGATACGCAGTATTTT. Protein product: CASSLNGGGVRTDTQYF.

This clonotype was counted a few times. This chain links TRBV29-1 with TRBJ2-6, with D uncertain. CDR3 length equals 16 residues. Trimming took 0 bases from V and 0 from J, leaving 9 bases between them. The germline V gene has CDR1 SQVTM and CDR2 ANQGSEA. CDR3 bases: TGCAGCGTTGAAGATCCAAGGCCCTCTGGGGCCAACGTCCTGACTTTC. Its protein is CSVEDPRPSGANVLTF.

This clonotype appeared a few times. The CDR3 protein is CASRDQGAITGELFF. The CDR3 coding sequence is TGTGCCAGCAGGGACCAGGGGGCGATCACCGGGGAGCTGTTTTTT. J is TRBJ2-2 and V is TRBV28; TRBD1 agrees at 8 bases. After removal of 6 bases from V and 4 bases from J, the junction contained 7 bases not matched to a gene. The CDR3 is 15 residues long. Germline loops: CDR1 MDHEN, CDR2 SYDVKM.